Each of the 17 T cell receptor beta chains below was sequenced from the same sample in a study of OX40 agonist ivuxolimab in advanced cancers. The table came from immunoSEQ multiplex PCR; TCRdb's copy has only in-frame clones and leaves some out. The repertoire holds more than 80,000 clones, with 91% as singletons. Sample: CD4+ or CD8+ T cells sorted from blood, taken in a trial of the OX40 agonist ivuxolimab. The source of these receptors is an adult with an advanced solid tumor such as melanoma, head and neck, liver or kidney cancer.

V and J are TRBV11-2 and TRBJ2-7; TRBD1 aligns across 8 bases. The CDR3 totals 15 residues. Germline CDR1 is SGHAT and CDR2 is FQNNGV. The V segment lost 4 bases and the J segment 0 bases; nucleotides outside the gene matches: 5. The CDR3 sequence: CASSSRTGHSYEQYF. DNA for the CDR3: TGTGCCAGCAGCTCGAGGACAGGGCACTCCTACGAGCAGTACTTC.

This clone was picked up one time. This CDR3 is CASSLGRLQDLGVGYTF. The CDR3 region has the DNA TGTGCCAGCAGCTTAGGTCGTCTACAGGATCTGGGCGTTGGTTACACCTTC. The V call is TRBV7-2, the J call TRBJ1-2; a weak D match, TRBD1 (5 bases). CDR1 is SGHTA and CDR2 is FQGNSA in the germline V gene. V was pared by 1 base and J by 11 bases, with 26 bases between. The CDR3 loop spans 17 amino acids.

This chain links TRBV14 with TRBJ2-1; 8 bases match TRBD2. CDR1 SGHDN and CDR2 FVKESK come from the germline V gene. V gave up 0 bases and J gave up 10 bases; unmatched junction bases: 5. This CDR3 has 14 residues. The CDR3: CASSQEALAEEQFF. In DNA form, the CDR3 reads TGTGCCAGCAGCCAAGAGGCACTAGCGGAAGAGCAGTTCTTC. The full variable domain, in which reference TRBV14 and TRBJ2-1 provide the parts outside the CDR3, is EAGVTQFPSHSVIEKGQTVTLRCDPISGHDNLYWYRRVMGKEIKFLLHFVKESKQDESGMPNNRFLAERTGGTYSTLKVQPAELEDSGVYFCASSQEALAEEQFFGPGTRLTVL.

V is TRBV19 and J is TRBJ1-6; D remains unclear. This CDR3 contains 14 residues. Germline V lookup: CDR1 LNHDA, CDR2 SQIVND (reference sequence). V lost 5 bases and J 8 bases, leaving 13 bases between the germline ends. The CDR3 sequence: CASSDLRGDSPLHF. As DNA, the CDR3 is TGTGCCAGTAGTGATCTACGTGGCGATTCACCCCTCCACTTT.

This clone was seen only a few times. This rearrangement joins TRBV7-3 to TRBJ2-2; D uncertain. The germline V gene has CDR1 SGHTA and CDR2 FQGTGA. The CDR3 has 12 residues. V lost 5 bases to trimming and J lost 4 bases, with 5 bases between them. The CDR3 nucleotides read TGTGCCAGCAGCATAAGCACCGGGGAGCTGTTTTTT. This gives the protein CASSISTGELFF.

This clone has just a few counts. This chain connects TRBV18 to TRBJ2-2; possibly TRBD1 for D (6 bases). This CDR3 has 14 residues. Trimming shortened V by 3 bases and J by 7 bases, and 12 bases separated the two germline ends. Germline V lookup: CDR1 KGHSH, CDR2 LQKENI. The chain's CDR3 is CASSPPGAIGELFF. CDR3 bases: TGTGCCAGCTCACCCCCAGGGGCGATCGGGGAGCTGTTTTTT.

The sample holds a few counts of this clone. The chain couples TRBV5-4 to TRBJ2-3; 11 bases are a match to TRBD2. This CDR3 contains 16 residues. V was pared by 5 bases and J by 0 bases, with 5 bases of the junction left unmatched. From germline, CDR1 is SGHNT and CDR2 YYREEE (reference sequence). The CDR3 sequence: CASRAGTSGSTDTQYF. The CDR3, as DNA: TGTGCCAGCAGGGCCGGGACTAGCGGTAGCACAGATACGCAGTATTTT. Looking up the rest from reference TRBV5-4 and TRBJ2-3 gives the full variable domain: ETGVTQSPTHLIKTRGQQVTLRCSSQSGHNTVSWYQQALGQGPQFIFQYYREEENGRGNFPPRFSGLQFPNYSSELNVNALELDDSALYLCASRAGTSGSTDTQYFGPGTRLTVL.

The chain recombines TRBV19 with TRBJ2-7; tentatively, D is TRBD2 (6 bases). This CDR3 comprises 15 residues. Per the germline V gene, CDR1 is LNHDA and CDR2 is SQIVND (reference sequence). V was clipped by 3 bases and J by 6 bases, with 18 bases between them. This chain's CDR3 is CASSMWDSLTGEQYF. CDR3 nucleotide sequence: TGTGCCAGTAGTATGTGGGACTCACTGACGGGCGAGCAGTACTTC.

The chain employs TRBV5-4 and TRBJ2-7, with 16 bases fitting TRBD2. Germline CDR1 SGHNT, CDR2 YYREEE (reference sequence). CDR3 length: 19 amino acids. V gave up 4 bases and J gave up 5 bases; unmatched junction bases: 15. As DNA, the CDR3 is TGTGCCAGCAGCCTTCGGGGACTAGCGGGAGGGCGATTTACAGACGAGCAGTACTTC. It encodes CASSLRGLAGGRFTDEQYF. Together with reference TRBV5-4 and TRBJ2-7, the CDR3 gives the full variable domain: ETGVTQSPTHLIKTRGQQVTLRCSSQSGHNTVSWYQQALGQGPQFIFQYYREEENGRGNFPPRFSGLQFPNYSSELNVNALELDDSALYLCASSLRGLAGGRFTDEQYFGPGTRLTVT.

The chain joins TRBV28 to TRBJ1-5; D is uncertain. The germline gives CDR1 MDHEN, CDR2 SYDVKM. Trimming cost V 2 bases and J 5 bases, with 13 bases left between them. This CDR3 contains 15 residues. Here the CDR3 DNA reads TGTGCCAGCAGTTTAGTAGGTGTCTGGGATCAGCCCCAGCATTTT. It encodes CASSLVGVWDQPQHF.

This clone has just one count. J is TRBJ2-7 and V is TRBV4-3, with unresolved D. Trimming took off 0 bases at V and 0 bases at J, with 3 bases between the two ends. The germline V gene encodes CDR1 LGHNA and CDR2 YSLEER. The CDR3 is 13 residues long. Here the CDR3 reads CASSQESSYEQYF. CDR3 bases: TGCGCCAGCAGCCAAGAGAGCTCCTACGAGCAGTACTTC.

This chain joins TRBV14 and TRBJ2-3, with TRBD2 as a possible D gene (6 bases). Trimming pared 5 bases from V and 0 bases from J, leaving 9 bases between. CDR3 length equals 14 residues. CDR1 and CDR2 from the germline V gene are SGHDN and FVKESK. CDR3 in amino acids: CASSKGLSTDTQYF. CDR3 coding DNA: TGTGCCAGCAGCAAAGGACTAAGCACAGATACGCAGTATTTT.

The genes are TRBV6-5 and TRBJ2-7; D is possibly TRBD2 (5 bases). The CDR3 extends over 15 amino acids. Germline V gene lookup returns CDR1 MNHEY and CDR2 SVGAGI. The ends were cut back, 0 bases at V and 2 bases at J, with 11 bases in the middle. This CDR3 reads CASSYSSGFTYEQYF. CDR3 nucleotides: TGTGCCAGCAGTTACTCGTCGGGATTTACCTACGAGCAGTACTTC.

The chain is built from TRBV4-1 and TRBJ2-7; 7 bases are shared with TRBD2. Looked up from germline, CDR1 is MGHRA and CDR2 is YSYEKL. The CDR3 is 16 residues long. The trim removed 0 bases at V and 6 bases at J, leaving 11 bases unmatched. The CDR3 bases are TGCGCCAGCAGCCAAGATCAAGGCGGGAGATTTCGCGAGCAGTACTTC. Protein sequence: CASSQDQGGRFREQYF.

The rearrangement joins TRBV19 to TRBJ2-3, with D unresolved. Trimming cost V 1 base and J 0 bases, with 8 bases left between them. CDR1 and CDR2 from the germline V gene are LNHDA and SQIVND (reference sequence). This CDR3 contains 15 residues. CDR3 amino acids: CASSIGLTSTDTQYF. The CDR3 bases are TGTGCCAGTAGTATAGGGCTAACTAGCACAGATACGCAGTATTTT.

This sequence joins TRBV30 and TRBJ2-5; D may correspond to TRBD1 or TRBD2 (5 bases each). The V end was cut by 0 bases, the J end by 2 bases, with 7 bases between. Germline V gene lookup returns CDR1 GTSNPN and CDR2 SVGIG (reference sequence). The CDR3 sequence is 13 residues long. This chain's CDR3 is CAWSVGTQETQYF. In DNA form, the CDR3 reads TGTGCCTGGAGTGTCGGGACGCAAGAGACCCAGTACTTC. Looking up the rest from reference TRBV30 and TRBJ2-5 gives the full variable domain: SQTIHQWPATLVQPVGSPLSLECTVEGTSNPNLYWYRQAAGRGLQLLFYSVGIGQISSEVPQNLSASRPQDRQFILSSKKLLLSDSGFYLCAWSVGTQETQYFGPGTRLLVL.

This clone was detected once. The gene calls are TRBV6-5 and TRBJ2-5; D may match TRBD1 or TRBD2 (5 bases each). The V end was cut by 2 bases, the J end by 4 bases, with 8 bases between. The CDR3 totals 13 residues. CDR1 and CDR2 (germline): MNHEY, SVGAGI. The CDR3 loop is CASSYRDGETQYF. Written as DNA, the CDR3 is TGTGCCAGCAGTTACAGGGACGGAGAGACCCAGTACTTC.